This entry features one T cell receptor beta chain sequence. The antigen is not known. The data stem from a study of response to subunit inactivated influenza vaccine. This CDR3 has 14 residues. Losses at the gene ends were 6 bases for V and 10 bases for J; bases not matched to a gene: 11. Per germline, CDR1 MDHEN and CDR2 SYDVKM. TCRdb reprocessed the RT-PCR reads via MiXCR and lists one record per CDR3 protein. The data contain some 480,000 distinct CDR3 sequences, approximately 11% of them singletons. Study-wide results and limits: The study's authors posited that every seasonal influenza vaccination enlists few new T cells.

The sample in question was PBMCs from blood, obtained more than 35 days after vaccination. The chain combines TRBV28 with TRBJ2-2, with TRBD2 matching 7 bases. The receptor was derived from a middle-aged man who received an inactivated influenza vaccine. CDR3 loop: CASSRTGGREELFF. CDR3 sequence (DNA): TGTGCCAGCAGCCGGACTGGAGGGAGGGAGGAGCTGTTTTTT.